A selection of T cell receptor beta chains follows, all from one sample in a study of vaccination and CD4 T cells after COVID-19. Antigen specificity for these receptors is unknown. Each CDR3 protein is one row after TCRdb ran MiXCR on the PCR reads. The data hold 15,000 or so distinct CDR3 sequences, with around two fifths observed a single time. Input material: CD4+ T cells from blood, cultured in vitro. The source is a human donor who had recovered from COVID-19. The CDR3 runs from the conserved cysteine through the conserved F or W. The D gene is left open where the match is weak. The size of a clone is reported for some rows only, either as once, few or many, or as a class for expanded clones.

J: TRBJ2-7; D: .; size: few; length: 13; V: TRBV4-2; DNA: TGTGCCAGCAGCCAAGTGGAGACCCAGGAGCAGTACTTC; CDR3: CASSQVETQEQYF
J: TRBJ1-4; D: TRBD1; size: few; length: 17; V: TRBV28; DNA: TGTGCCAGCAGTGCTAGGACAGGGAGAGAGCCTAATGAAAAACTGTTTTTT; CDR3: CASSARTGREPNEKLFF
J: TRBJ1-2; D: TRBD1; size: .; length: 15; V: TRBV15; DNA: TGTGCCACCAGCATAAGGACAGGAGCTAACTATGGCTACACCTTC; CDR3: CATSIRTGANYGYTF
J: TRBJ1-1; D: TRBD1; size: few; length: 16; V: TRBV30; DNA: TGTGCCTGGATGAACTATGGGACAGGGGGATCTGATGAAGCTTTCTTT; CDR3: CAWMNYGTGGSDEAFF
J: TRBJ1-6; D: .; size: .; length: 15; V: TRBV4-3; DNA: TGCGCCAGCAGCCAAGTTGGACTCACGAGGTCACCCCTCCACTTT; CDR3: CASSQVGLTRSPLHF
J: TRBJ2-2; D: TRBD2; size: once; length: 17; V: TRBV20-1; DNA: TGCAGTGCTAGAAGGGGGACTAGCGGGAGTATCGCCGGGGAGCTGTTTTTT; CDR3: CSARRGTSGSIAGELFF
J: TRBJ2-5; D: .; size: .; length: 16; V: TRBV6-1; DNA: TGTGCCAGCAGGGGGGGGGCTAGCGGACTCCAAGAGACCCAGTACTTC; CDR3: CASRGGASGLQETQYF
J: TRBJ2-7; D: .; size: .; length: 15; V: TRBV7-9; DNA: TGCGCCAGCAGCTTTTTGAGCGGTACCTCCTACGAGCAGTACTTC; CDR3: CASSFLSGTSYEQYF
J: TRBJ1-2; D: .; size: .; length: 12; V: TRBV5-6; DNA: TGTGCCAGCAGCTCCGGACTAAACGGCTACACCTTC; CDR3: CASSSGLNGYTF
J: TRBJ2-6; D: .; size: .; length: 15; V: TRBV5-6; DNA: TGTGCCAGCAGCTCCCGGCGATCTGGGGCCAACGTCCTGACTTTC; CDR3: CASSSRRSGANVLTF
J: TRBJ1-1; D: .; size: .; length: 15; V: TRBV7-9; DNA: TGTGCCAGCAGCGCCCGGAGGACCGCGAACACTGAAGCTTTCTTT; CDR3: CASSARRTANTEAFF
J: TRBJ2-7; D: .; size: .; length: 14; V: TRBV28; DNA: TGTGCCAGCAGTACCCGTAAGACGGTCTACGAGCAGTACTTC; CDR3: CASSTRKTVYEQYF
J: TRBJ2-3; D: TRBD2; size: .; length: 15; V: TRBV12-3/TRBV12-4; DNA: TGTGCCAGCAGTTTACTAGCGGGAGAGATAGATACGCAGTATTTT; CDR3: CASSLLAGEIDTQYF